This is a list of T cell receptor beta chains from one sample in a study of blood T cell repertoires in COVID-19. The method was immunoSEQ multiplex PCR; TCRdb's version includes in-frame clones alone and lacks a portion of them. The sample has 300,000 to 400,000 clones, approximately 87% seen once. Sequences were obtained from peripheral blood. Source of these receptors: a woman aged 45-60 years with COVID-19, enrolled during active disease. Both conserved end residues are part of each CDR3. A D gene is named only where the DNA matches it firmly. Only some rows state a clone size, as once, few, many or a class for expanded clones.

d_call	v_call	j_call	clone_size	cdr3_aa	cdr3_nt
TRBD2	TRBV7-2	TRBJ2-2	-	CASSFSGRAPGELFF	TGTGCCAGCAGCTTTAGCGGGAGGGCCCCCGGGGAGCTGTTTTTT
TRBD1	TRBV18	TRBJ2-1	-	CASSPMDREYNEQFF	TGTGCCAGCTCACCAATGGACAGGGAATACAATGAGCAGTTCTTC
TRBD1	TRBV4-2	TRBJ1-3	-	CASSQDGGQRYSGNTIYF	TGTGCCAGCAGCCAAGATGGGGGACAGCGATACTCTGGAAACACCATATATTTT
TRBD1	TRBV5-8	TRBJ2-7	-	CASSLGGQVVQYF	TGTGCCAGCAGCTTGGGTGGACAGGTTGTGCAGTACTTC
TRBD1	TRBV5-1	TRBJ2-1	-	CASSLGLGQGYNEQFF	TGCGCCAGCAGCTTGGGGTTGGGACAGGGCTACAATGAGCAGTTCTTC
-	TRBV20-1	TRBJ1-2	-	CSARRVSGYTF	TGCAGTGCTAGACGGGTATCCGGCTACACCTTC
TRBD1	TRBV30	TRBJ1-1	-	CAWSGGAGGAFF	TGTGCCTGGAGTGGGGGGGCAGGGGGAGCTTTCTTT
-	TRBV18	TRBJ1-5	once	CASSPSREGQPQHF	TGTGCCAGCTCACCGAGCAGGGAGGGTCAGCCCCAGCATTTT
TRBD2	TRBV10-3	TRBJ2-7	-	CAISEWREIYEQYF	TGTGCCATCAGTGAGTGGCGGGAGATCTACGAGCAGTACTTC
-	TRBV14	TRBJ1-1	-	CASSQQRTEAFF	TGTGCCAGCAGCCAACAGAGGACTGAAGCTTTCTTT
-	TRBV6-5	TRBJ2-1	-	CASSLGSSYNEQFF	TGTGCCAGCAGTTTGGGGAGCTCCTACAATGAGCAGTTCTTC
TRBD1	TRBV27	TRBJ1-2	few	CASSLYESGTGRIYGYTF	TGTGCCAGCAGTTTATACGAATCCGGGACAGGGCGCATCTATGGCTACACCTTC
TRBD1	TRBV4-2	TRBJ1-1	few	CASSQWTGGNTEAFF	TGTGCCAGCAGCCAGTGGACAGGGGGGAACACTGAAGCTTTCTTT
-	TRBV6-5	TRBJ1-2	-	CASSYSTGGYTF	TGTGCCAGCAGTTACTCGACGGGGGGCTACACCTTC
-	TRBV7-2	TRBJ1-2	-	CASSLLEYGYTF	TGTGCCAGCAGCTTATTGGAGTATGGCTACACCTTC
TRBD1	TRBV15	TRBJ1-1	-	CATSAVWDRGYTEAFF	TGTGCCACCAGCGCCGTTTGGGACAGGGGATATACTGAAGCTTTCTTT
TRBD1	TRBV27	TRBJ2-3	-	CASTPDRDLTDTQYF	TGTGCCAGCACCCCGGACAGGGATCTCACAGATACGCAGTATTTT
-	TRBV4-1	TRBJ1-3	-	CASSQDREAGNTIYF	TGCGCCAGCAGCCAAGACAGGGAGGCCGGAAACACCATATATTTT
TRBD1	TRBV5-4	TRBJ1-1	-	CASTQQGMNTEAFF	TGTGCCAGCACCCAACAGGGGATGAACACTGAAGCTTTCTTT
-	TRBV7-2	TRBJ2-7	once	CASSLAYYEQYF	TGTGCCAGCAGCTTAGCTTACTACGAGCAGTACTTC
-	TRBV6-5	TRBJ2-7	-	CATTPGGAYEQYF	TGTGCCACCACCCCCGGCGGGGCCTACGAGCAGTACTTC
TRBD2	TRBV2	TRBJ2-7	-	CASSPSGSPSYEQYF	TGTGCCAGCAGTCCCAGCGGGAGCCCCTCCTACGAGCAGTACTTC
-	TRBV24-1	TRBJ1-6	-	CATSDPKEYNSPLHF	TGTGCCACCAGTGACCCAAAAGAGTATAATTCACCCCTCCACTTT
-	TRBV4-3	TRBJ1-6	-	CASSQDYERVTGNSPLHF	TGCGCCAGCAGCCAAGATTACGAGAGGGTGACCGGGAATTCACCCCTCCACTTT
TRBD2	TRBV5-1	TRBJ2-2	-	CASSGLAGVTTGELFF	TGCGCCAGCAGCGGGCTAGCGGGAGTGACCACCGGGGAGCTGTTTTTT
-	TRBV4-2	TRBJ1-1	-	CASSQVSGVPNTEAFF	TGTGCCAGCAGCCAAGTTTCTGGAGTCCCGAACACTGAAGCTTTCTTT
-	TRBV5-1	TRBJ1-3	-	CASSPQGSGNTIYF	TGCGCCAGCAGCCCACAGGGATCTGGAAACACCATATATTTT
TRBD1	TRBV3-1/TRBV3-2	TRBJ1-4	-	CASSQEGTGVGEKLFF	TGTGCCAGCAGCCAAGAAGGGACAGGGGTTGGGGAAAAACTGTTTTTT
TRBD1	TRBV5-1	TRBJ1-5	-	CASSFGTGERQPQHF	TGCGCCAGCAGCTTTGGGACAGGGGAGCGACAGCCCCAGCATTTT
-	TRBV28	TRBJ1-2	-	CASSLGSPSSYTF	TGTGCCAGCAGCCTAGGGAGCCCCTCGAGCTACACCTTC
-	TRBV5-5	TRBJ1-2	-	CASSLAPHNYGYTF	TGTGCCAGCAGCTTGGCCCCACACAACTATGGCTACACCTTC
-	TRBV18	TRBJ2-7	-	CASSPALGQAMGEQYF	TGTGCCAGCTCACCAGCTCTGGGGCAAGCGATGGGAGAGCAGTACTTC
TRBD1	TRBV5-6	TRBJ2-2	-	CASSLWDRGYSGELFF	TGTGCCAGCAGCTTGTGGGACAGGGGTTATTCCGGGGAGCTGTTTTTT
-	TRBV19	TRBJ2-6	-	CASERRQSSGANVLTF	TGTGCCAGTGAAAGAAGACAGAGCTCTGGGGCCAACGTCCTGACTTTC
-	TRBV4-2	TRBJ2-7	-	CASSQVKSSYEQYF	TGTGCCAGCAGCCAAGTCAAGAGCTCCTACGAGCAGTACTTC
-	TRBV18	TRBJ1-2	-	CASSLIREDGYTF	TGTGCCAGCTCCTTGATCAGGGAGGATGGCTACACCTTC
TRBD2	TRBV4-1	TRBJ2-1	-	CASSSSGSRSYNEQFF	TGCGCCAGCAGCTCAAGCGGGAGCCGCTCCTACAATGAGCAGTTCTTC
-	TRBV28	TRBJ1-3	-	CASSPQGRLLGNTIYF	TGTGCCAGCAGCCCCCAGGGCCGTTTGCTCGGAAACACCATATATTTT
TRBD1	TRBV20-1	TRBJ2-7	-	CSAQTGYEQYF	TGCAGTGCTCAGACAGGGTACGAGCAGTACTTC
-	TRBV5-5	TRBJ1-6	-	CASSLIPPDSPLHF	TGTGCCAGCAGCTTGATTCCCCCGGATTCACCCCTCCACTTT
-	TRBV12-3/TRBV12-4	TRBJ1-2	-	CASSLAGGYTF	TGTGCCAGCAGTCTAGCGGGCGGCTACACCTTC
-	TRBV6-6	TRBJ1-1	-	CASSSRPPLGTEAFF	TGTGCCAGCAGTTCCAGGCCCCCTTTGGGCACTGAAGCTTTCTTT
TRBD2	TRBV18	TRBJ2-3	-	CASSPRLAGVGDTQYF	TGTGCCAGCTCACCAAGGCTAGCGGGAGTTGGCGATACGCAGTATTTT
TRBD1	TRBV6-5	TRBJ1-2	few	CASSYSSVKGAYGYTF	TGTGCCAGCAGTTACTCCAGCGTGAAGGGGGCCTATGGCTACACCTTC
-	TRBV15	TRBJ2-7	-	CATSSPRTQYSYEQYF	TGTGCCACCAGCAGTCCCAGGACTCAATACTCCTACGAGCAGTACTTC
-	TRBV5-1	TRBJ2-3	-	CASSLGTVDTQYF	TGCGCCAGCAGCTTGGGAACAGTAGATACGCAGTATTTT
TRBD2	TRBV28	TRBJ2-6	-	CASSETSGNSRANVLTF	TGTGCCAGCAGTGAAACTAGCGGGAACTCTAGGGCCAACGTCCTGACTTTC
-	TRBV29-1	TRBJ1-2	-	CSVGRALSNYGYTF	TGCAGCGTTGGCAGGGCCCTCTCTAACTATGGCTACACCTTC
TRBD2	TRBV3-1/TRBV3-2	TRBJ2-5	-	CASSRGLGRETQYF	TGTGCCAGCAGCCGCGGACTAGGCAGGGAGACCCAGTACTTC
-	TRBV20-1	TRBJ1-4	-	CSAQGNEKLFF	TGCAGTGCACAGGGTAATGAAAAACTGTTTTTT